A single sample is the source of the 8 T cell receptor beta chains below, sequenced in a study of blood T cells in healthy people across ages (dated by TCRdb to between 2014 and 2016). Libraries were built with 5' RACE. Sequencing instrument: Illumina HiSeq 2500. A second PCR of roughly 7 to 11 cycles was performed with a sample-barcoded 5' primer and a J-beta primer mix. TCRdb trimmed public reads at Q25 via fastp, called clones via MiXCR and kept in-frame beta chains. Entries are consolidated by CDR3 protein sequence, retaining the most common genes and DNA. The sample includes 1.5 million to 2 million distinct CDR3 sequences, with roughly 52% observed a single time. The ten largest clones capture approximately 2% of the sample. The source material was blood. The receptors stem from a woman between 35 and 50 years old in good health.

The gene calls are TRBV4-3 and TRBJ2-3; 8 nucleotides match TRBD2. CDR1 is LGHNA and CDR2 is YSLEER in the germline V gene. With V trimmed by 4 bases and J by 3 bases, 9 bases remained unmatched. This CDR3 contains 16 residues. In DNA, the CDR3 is TGCGCCAGCAGCCGCTCACTCGCGGGGGGAACAGATACGCAGTATTTT. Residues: CASSRSLAGGTDTQYF.

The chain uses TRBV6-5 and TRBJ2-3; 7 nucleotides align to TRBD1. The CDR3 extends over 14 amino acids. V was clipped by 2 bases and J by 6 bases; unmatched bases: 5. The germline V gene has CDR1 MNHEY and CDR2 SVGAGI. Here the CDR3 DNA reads TGTGCCAGCAGTTACGGACAGGCCCTGGATACGCAGTATTTT. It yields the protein CASSYGQALDTQYF.

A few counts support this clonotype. The CDR3 sequence is CASSTQRQGGYEQYF. CDR3 bases: TGTGCCAGCAGCACCCAAAGACAGGGGGGCTACGAGCAGTACTTC. V and J are TRBV21-1 and TRBJ2-7; TRBD1, the table's D call, was not compared with the DNA. TRBV21-1 is a listed pseudogene. This CDR3 has 15 amino acids.

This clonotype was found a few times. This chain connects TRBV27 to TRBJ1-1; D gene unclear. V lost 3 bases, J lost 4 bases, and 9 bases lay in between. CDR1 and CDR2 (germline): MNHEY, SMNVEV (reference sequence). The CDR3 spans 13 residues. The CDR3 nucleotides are TGTGCCAGCAGTTTGGCGGGAACCACTGAAGCTTTCTTT. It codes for CASSLAGTTEAFF.

The CDR3 loop is CSVEDPRAGGETQYF. The CDR3 DNA reads as TGCAGCGTTGAAGATCCCCGAGCGGGGGGAGAGACCCAGTACTTC. The J gene is TRBJ2-5, the V gene TRBV29-1, with TRBD2 matching 9 bases. CDR1 is SQVTM and CDR2 is ANQGSEA in the germline V gene. J was trimmed by 4 bases and V by 0 bases; bases with no gene match: 6. The CDR3 contains 15 residues.

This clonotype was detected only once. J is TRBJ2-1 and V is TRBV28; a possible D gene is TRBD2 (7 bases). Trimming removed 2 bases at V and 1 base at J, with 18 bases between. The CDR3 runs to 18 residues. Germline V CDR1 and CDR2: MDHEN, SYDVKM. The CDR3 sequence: CASSLDRRGGGSYNEQFF. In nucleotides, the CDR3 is TGTGCCAGCAGTTTAGACAGGAGAGGCGGGGGATCCTACAATGAGCAGTTCTTC.

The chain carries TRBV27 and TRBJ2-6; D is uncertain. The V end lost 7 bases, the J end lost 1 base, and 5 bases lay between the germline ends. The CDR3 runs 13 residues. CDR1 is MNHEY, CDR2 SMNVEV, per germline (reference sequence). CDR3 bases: TGTGCCAGCACGAAATCTGGGGCCAACGTCCTGACTTTC. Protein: CASTKSGANVLTF.

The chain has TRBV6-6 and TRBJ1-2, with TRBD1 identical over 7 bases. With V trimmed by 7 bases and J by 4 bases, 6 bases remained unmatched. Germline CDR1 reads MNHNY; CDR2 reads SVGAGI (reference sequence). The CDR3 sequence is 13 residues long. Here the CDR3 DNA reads TGTGCCAGCACGACGACAGGGACCTATGGCTACACCTTC. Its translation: CASTTTGTYGYTF.